Given below is one T cell receptor beta chain in context. The antigen is undetermined. The PCR was carried out with 60 Vbeta primers and 13 Jbeta primers. Clones were sequenced by immunoSEQ multiplex PCR, and TCRdb holds only the in-frame ones, with some missing. The sample yields around 200,000 clones, 60% to 80% seen once. The data were obtained in a study of cytomegalovirus exposure and HLA in healthy donors. Study outcomes and limitations: Roughly uniform sequencing depth across donors was assumed, possibly incorrectly. Association of a missense DCLRE1C variant with TCR beta V- and J-gene trimming was reported in a later analysis. What was likely a sequencing artifact was a cluster of highly shared sequence variants.

V was clipped by 2 bases and J by 7 bases; unmatched bases: 12. This CDR3 spans 17 amino acids. Germline-derived CDR1 and CDR2 are SGHRS and YFSETQ. Healthy donors of bone marrow made up the group. The sequence was obtained from a woman aged 25 to 39 in good health and CMV-seropositive. The chain has TRBV5-1 and TRBJ2-1, with TRBD1 matching 10 bases. The sequenced sample was PBMCs. The CDR3 coding sequence is TGCGCCAGCAGCTTATGGGGGGATGGGACAGGGGAAAATGAGCAGTTCTTC. Amino acid sequence: CASSLWGDGTGENEQFF. The full variable domain, its missing parts supplied by reference TRBV5-1 and TRBJ2-1, is KAGVTQTPRYLIKTRGQQVTLSCSPISGHRSVSWYQQTPGQGLQFLFEYFSETQRNKGNFPGRFSGRQFSNSRSEMNVSTLELGDSALYLCASSLWGDGTGENEQFFGPGTRLTVL.